Below are 25 T cell receptor beta chains sequenced from a single sample in a study of CD8+CD57+ T cells in acquired aplastic anemia. Using genomic DNA as the template, TCR beta VDJ and CDR3 profiling was carried out. TCRdb redid the calling of the reads with MiXCR, one entry per CDR3 protein. The sample lists under 250,000 distinct CDR3 sequences, about a third occurring once. Sequencing input: sorted CD4+, CD8+, or CD8+CD57+ T cells (not recorded which) from PBMCs. The receptors shown here come from a human donor in good health, serving as a control.

This clonotype has at least ten counts. This chain uses TRBV7-9 with TRBJ2-1; no firm D call. The CDR3 is made up of 15 amino acids. Trimming removed 4 bases at V and 2 bases at J, with 12 bases between. Germline V CDR1 and CDR2: SEHNR, FQNEAQ (reference sequence). CDR3 sequence reads: CASSSSLRTYNEQFF. CDR3 coding DNA: TGTGCCAGCAGCTCCTCCCTTAGGACCTACAATGAGCAGTTCTTC.

The chain employs TRBV30 and TRBJ2-3; D ambiguous. Trimming pared 5 bases from V and 1 base from J, leaving 1 base between. The V gene's germline CDR1 is GTSNPN and CDR2 SVGIG (reference sequence). This CDR3 has 10 residues. The CDR3 reads CAWGTDTQYF. CDR3 DNA sequence: TGTGCCTGGGGCACAGATACGCAGTATTTT.

With respect to this clonotype: A much larger clone sits a single nucleotide away, making a read error possible. Because it lacks the conserved phenylalanine or tryptophan at the end, this CDR3 is likely a read error. The chain links TRBV12-3 or TRBV12-4 to TRBJ1-6, with D unclear. V lost 3 bases and J lost 7, with 13 bases in between. The CDR3 has 15 amino acids. The DNA for the CDR3 is TGTGCCAGCAGTTTTAGCGGGCAGCGGAATTCACCCCTCCACCTT. Translation gives CASSFSGQRNSPLHL.

This chain links TRBV10-3 with TRBJ1-1; D remains ambiguous. The germline CDR1 and CDR2 sequences are ENHRY and SYGVKD. The CDR3 loop spans 14 amino acids. Trimming left V 3 bases short and J 5 bases short, with 13 bases between. CDR3 sequence reads: CAISDRGVDTEAFF. Written as DNA, the CDR3 is TGTGCCATCAGTGACAGAGGTGTGGATACTGAAGCTTTCTTT.

This clonotype was counted once. A much larger clone differs by one base, so this may be a read error. The conserved closing phenylalanine or tryptophan is absent in this CDR3, likely reflecting a read error. The chain employs TRBV20-1 and TRBJ1-1; 10 nucleotides align to TRBD1. The germline V gene has CDR1 DFQATT and CDR2 SNEGSKA (reference sequence). V trimming: 0 bases; J trimming: 4 bases; junction bases outside the gene matches: 8. This CDR3 contains 16 residues. In DNA form, the CDR3 reads TGCAGTGCTAGAGATGGGGGACAGGGGTGGAGCACTGAAGCTTTCCTT. Its translation is CSARDGGQGWSTEAFL.

There are a few counts of this clonotype. The chain uses TRBV20-1 and TRBJ1-1, with 8 nucleotides matching TRBD1. Germline CDR1 reads DFQATT; CDR2 reads SNEGSKA (reference sequence). The CDR3 extends over 13 amino acids. V lost 5 bases to trimming and J lost 2 bases; unmatched junction nucleotides: 4. This CDR3 reads CSALDRGNTEAFF. The CDR3 coding sequence is TGCAGTGCTCTCGACAGGGGAAACACTGAAGCTTTCTTT.

This clonotype was counted at least ten times. The rearrangement links TRBV12-3 or TRBV12-4 to TRBJ1-2; D possibly corresponds to TRBD1 (6 bases). V lost 6 bases, J lost 4 bases, and 9 bases lay in between. This CDR3 spans 12 amino acids. The CDR3 here is CASSGTSYGYTF. CDR3 nucleotide sequence: TGTGCCAGCAGCGGGACAAGCTATGGCTACACCTTC.

The CDR3 nucleotides read TGTGCCATCAGCCCCGACAGGGGGCTAAACAATGAGCAGTTCTTC. This encodes CAISPDRGLNNEQFF. The rearrangement uses TRBV10-3 and TRBJ2-1; TRBD1 matches at 10 bases. CDR1 and CDR2 from the germline V gene are ENHRY and SYGVKD. There are 15 residues in the CDR3. J gave up 5 bases and V 6 bases, and 7 bases lay outside the gene matches.

This rearrangement joins TRBV11-2 to TRBJ1-5; the match to TRBD1 covers 7 bases. The germline V gene encodes CDR1 SGHAT and CDR2 FQNNGV. The CDR3 consists of 15 residues. Trimming removed 5 bases from V and 0 bases from J; junction bases left unmatched: 4. CDR3 nucleotides: TGTGCCAGCAGCAAGACAGGGCTTAGCAATCAGCCCCAGCATTTT. Protein product: CASSKTGLSNQPQHF. The full variable domain, its missing parts supplied by reference TRBV11-2 and TRBJ1-5, is EAGVAQSPRYKIIEKRQSVAFWCNPISGHATLYWYQQILGQGPKLLIQFQNNGVVDDSQLPKDRFSAERLKGVDSTLKIQPAKLEDSAVYLCASSKTGLSNQPQHFGDGTRLSIL.

This clonotype was picked up many times. This chain connects TRBV29-1 to TRBJ2-4, with D possibly TRBD1 on 5 matching bases. The CDR3 sequence is 15 residues long. Per the germline V gene, CDR1 is SQVTM and CDR2 is ANQGSEA. Trimming pared 1 base from V and 4 bases from J, leaving 14 bases between. This chain's CDR3 is CSVEGAGSVKNIQYF. The CDR3 region has the DNA TGCAGCGTTGAAGGAGCAGGGTCGGTGAAAAACATTCAGTACTTC.

This sequence joins TRBV30 and TRBJ1-5; D gene ambiguous. Germline loops: CDR1 GTSNPN, CDR2 SVGIG (reference sequence). This CDR3 has 12 residues. Trimming took 5 bases from V and 4 from J, leaving 9 bases between them. The CDR3 reads CAWSSPNQPQHF. The DNA of the CDR3 is TGTGCCTGGTCCAGTCCTAATCAGCCCCAGCATTTT.

V and J are TRBV14 and TRBJ1-3; 7 bases line up with TRBD1. V lost 3 bases and J lost 6; bases outside the gene matches: 5. CDR3 length: 14 residues. Germline V gene data show CDR1 as SGHDN and CDR2 as FVKESK. The CDR3 spells CASSQTGQLNTIYF. DNA of the CDR3: TGTGCCAGCAGCCAGACGGGACAGCTAAACACCATATATTTT. Based on the CDR3 plus reference TRBV14 and TRBJ1-3, the full variable domain is EAGVTQFPSHSVIEKGQTVTLRCDPISGHDNLYWYRRVMGKEIKFLLHFVKESKQDESGMPNNRFLAERTGGTYSTLKVQPAELEDSGVYFCASSQTGQLNTIYFGEGSWLTVV.

V and J are TRBV10-1 and TRBJ2-7; 7 nucleotides line up with TRBD2. V shed 4 bases and J 0 bases; nucleotides not matched to a gene: 12. This CDR3 contains 17 residues. Germline V gives CDR1 WNHNN, CDR2 SYGVQD (reference sequence). This chain's CDR3 is CASSGPRWGGSSYEQYF. CDR3 DNA: TGCGCCAGCAGTGGACCCCGATGGGGGGGGTCCTCCTACGAGCAGTACTTC.

As to this clonotype: Just one base apart from a much larger clone, this may be a read error. The chain combines TRBV10-3 with TRBJ1-2; 8 bases are a match to TRBD1. In germline, CDR1 is ENHRY, CDR2 SYGVKD. CDR3 length equals 14 residues. The CDR3 bases are TGTGCCAGCAGACGTAAAGCAGGGGGCAGTGGCGACACCTTC. It yields the protein CASRRKAGGSGDTF.

This clonotype was counted at least ten times. The rearrangement joins TRBV2 to TRBJ2-2; either TRBD1 or TRBD2 may supply D (5 bases each). V was shortened by 9 bases and J by 5 bases, with 10 bases between the two germline ends. From germline, CDR1 is SNHLY and CDR2 FYNNEI. This CDR3 comprises 12 residues. The CDR3 loop reads CASWGGTGELFF. Written as DNA, the CDR3 is TGTGCCAGTTGGGGCGGGACCGGGGAGCTGTTTTTT. Based on the CDR3 plus reference TRBV2 and TRBJ2-2, the full variable domain is EPEVTQTPSHQVTQMGQEVILRCVPISNHLYFYWYRQILGQKVEFLVSFYNNEISEKSEIFDDQFSVERPDGSNFTLKIRSTKLEDSAMYFCASWGGTGELFFGEGSRLTVL.

CDR3 region: CASSLLEQSPGTEAFF. The CDR3 coding sequence is TGCGCCAGCAGCTTGTTAGAGCAGTCTCCTGGGACTGAAGCTTTCTTT. J is TRBJ1-1 and V is TRBV5-1, with no clear D. The length of the CDR3 is 16 residues. CDR1 and CDR2 (germline): SGHRS, YFSETQ. V shed 1 base and J shed 5 bases, with 18 bases lying between them.

CDR3 bases: TGTGCCAGCAGCTTAGATCAGTTGGACAGCTTCTCCTACAATGAGCAGTTCTTC. Translating gives CASSLDQLDSFSYNEQFF. The chain employs TRBV11-2 and TRBJ2-1, with a tentative D call TRBD1 (6 bases). The V end lost 0 bases, the J end lost 0 bases, and 15 bases lay between the germline ends. The germline CDR1 and CDR2 sequences are SGHAT and FQNNGV. This CDR3 has 18 residues.

The sample holds one count of this clonotype. A much bigger clone sits one base away, suggesting this may be a read error. Here the CDR3 omits its conserved ending phenylalanine or tryptophan, so a read error is the likely source. The chain has TRBV6-1 and TRBJ2-7, with a tentative D call TRBD2 (5 bases). CDR1 MNHNS and CDR2 SASEGT come from the germline V gene. V lost 9 bases and J lost 4, with 19 bases in between. The CDR3 runs 14 residues. CDR3 sequence: CASRPAEPPYEQYL. As DNA, the CDR3 is TGTGCCAGTCGGCCAGCGGAGCCACCGTACGAGCAGTACCTC.

This clonotype appeared a few times. The CDR3 sequence: CASSSRGTVKAFF. The CDR3 DNA is TGTGCCAGCAGCTCCCGCGGCACGGTAAAAGCTTTCTTT. This chain connects TRBV3-1 to TRBJ1-1; D not certain. Germline V lookup: CDR1 LGHDT, CDR2 YNNKEL (reference sequence). The CDR3 has 13 amino acids. The V and J ends lost 5 bases and 9 bases respectively, with 16 bases between them.

The table lists this clonotype with a few counts. A much more abundant neighbour one base away suggests this may be a read error. The rearrangement joins TRBV9 to TRBJ1-6; unclear D gene. The V gene's germline CDR1 is SGDLS and CDR2 YYNGEE. The CDR3 is 15 residues long. The chain's CDR3 is CAGSVEGNGNSPLHF. In DNA form, the CDR3 reads TGTGCCGGCAGCGTAGAGGGCAATGGTAATTCACCCCTCCACTTT.

This clonotype was recorded at least ten times. The chain has TRBV9 and TRBJ1-1; possibly TRBD1 for D (5 bases). The CDR3 extends over 16 amino acids. Trimming cost V 0 bases and J 1 base, with 13 bases left between them. Germline-derived CDR1 and CDR2 are SGDLS and YYNGEE. The CDR3 DNA follows: TGTGCCAGCAGCGTAGTTCCAGGGCAGGGGAACACTGAAGCTTTCTTT. Translating gives CASSVVPGQGNTEAFF.

In its sample, this clonotype was seen many times. The chain employs TRBV24-1 and TRBJ2-1; a weak D match, TRBD2 (6 bases). The germline V and J ends were trimmed by 5 bases and 1 base, with 14 bases remaining between them. This CDR3 is 16 amino acids long. Per the germline V gene, CDR1 is KGHDR and CDR2 is SFDVKD. CDR3 bases: TGTGCCACCAGTGGCGTGGGGGGTTTTTCCTACAATGAGCAGTTCTTC. This sequence encodes CATSGVGGFSYNEQFF.

The count of this clonotype is one. The chain links TRBV7-8 to TRBJ2-7; D tentatively reads TRBD1 or TRBD2 (6 bases each). The V gene's germline CDR1 is SGHVS and CDR2 FQNEAQ. This CDR3 is 14 amino acids long. Trimming took off 5 bases at V and 4 bases at J, with 15 bases between the two ends. The CDR3 DNA follows: TGTGCCAGCAGCACTAGCAGGGGACGGTACGAGCAGTACTTC. This codes for CASSTSRGRYEQYF.

The chain links TRBV7-2 to TRBJ2-1; TRBD1 might be the D (5 bases). The CDR3 runs 15 residues. V was trimmed by 0 bases and J by 4 bases, leaving 10 bases between them. The germline CDR1 and CDR2 sequences are SGHTA and FQGNSA. CDR3 DNA sequence: TGTGCCAGCAGCTTAGCAGGGGCTGCGTACAATGAGCAGTTCTTC. Residues: CASSLAGAAYNEQFF.

This clonotype was seen at least ten times. This chain joins TRBV5-1 and TRBJ1-2; D may be TRBD1 (5 bases). V was shortened by 4 bases and J by 3 bases, with 10 bases between the two germline ends. The CDR3 covers 13 residues. Germline values: CDR1 SGHRS, CDR2 YFSETQ. The CDR3 reads CASSVDSYYGYTF. The CDR3 nucleotides are TGCGCCAGCAGCGTCGACAGTTACTATGGCTACACCTTC.